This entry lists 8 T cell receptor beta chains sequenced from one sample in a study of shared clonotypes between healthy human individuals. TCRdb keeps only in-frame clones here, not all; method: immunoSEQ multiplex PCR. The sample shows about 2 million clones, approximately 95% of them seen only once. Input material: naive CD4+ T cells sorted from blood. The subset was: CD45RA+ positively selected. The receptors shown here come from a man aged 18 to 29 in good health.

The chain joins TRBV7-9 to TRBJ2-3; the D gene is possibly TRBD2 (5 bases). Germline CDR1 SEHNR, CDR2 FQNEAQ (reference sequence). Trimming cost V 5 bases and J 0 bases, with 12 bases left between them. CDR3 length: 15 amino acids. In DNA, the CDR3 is TGTGCCAGCAGCGACTACCGAACTAGCACAGATACGCAGTATTTT. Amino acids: CASSDYRTSTDTQYF. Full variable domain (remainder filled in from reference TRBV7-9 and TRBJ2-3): DTGVSQNPRHKITKRGQNVTFRCDPISEHNRLYWYRQTLGQGPEFLTYFQNEAQLEKSRLLSDRFSAERPKGSFSTLEIQRTEQGDSAMYLCASSDYRTSTDTQYFGPGTRLTVL.

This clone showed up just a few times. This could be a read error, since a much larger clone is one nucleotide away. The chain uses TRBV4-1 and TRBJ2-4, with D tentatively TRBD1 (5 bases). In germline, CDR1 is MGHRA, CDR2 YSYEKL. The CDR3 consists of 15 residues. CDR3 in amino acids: CASSGSGLGKTIQYF. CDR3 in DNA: TGCGCCAGCAGCGGGTCAGGGCTGGGCAAAACCATTCAGTACTTC.

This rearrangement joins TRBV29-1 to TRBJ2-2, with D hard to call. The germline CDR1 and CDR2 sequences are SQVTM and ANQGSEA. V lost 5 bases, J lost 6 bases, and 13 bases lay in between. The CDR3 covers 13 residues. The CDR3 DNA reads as TGCAGCGTTTTGGCAGGTTGGGCCGGGGAGCTGTTTTTT. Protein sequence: CSVLAGWAGELFF.

As DNA, the CDR3 is TGTGCCAGCAGGCTACGGACAGGGATGGTCTATGGCTACACCTTC. The encoded protein is CASRLRTGMVYGYTF. The chain has TRBV6-5 and TRBJ1-2; 8 nucleotides align to TRBD1. CDR1 MNHEY and CDR2 SVGAGI come from the germline V gene. V was clipped by 6 bases and J by 4 bases; unmatched bases: 10. This CDR3 comprises 15 residues.

CDR3 sequence (DNA): TGCAGCGTTGAACCCAACACAGATACGCAGTATTTT. Encoded protein: CSVEPNTDTQYF. The genes are TRBV29-1 and TRBJ2-3; unclear D gene. The length of the CDR3 is 12 residues. V dropped 2 bases and J dropped 2 bases, with 5 bases sitting between them. From germline, CDR1 is SQVTM and CDR2 ANQGSEA.

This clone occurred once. CDR3 bases: TGTGCCACCCGGGTTAGCGGGATTGTAGATACGCAGTATTTT. Translated: CATRVSGIVDTQYF. V is TRBV15 and J is TRBJ2-3; 8 nucleotides line up with TRBD2. Germline V lookup: CDR1 LNHNV, CDR2 YYDKDF (reference sequence). The junction had 9 bases not matched to a gene; V was cut back by 8 bases and J by 5 bases. This CDR3 comprises 14 residues. The whole variable domain, remainder taken from reference TRBV15 and TRBJ2-3, is DAMVIQNPRYQVTQFGKPVTLSCSQTLNHNVMYWYQQKSSQAPKLLFHYYDKDFNNEADTPDNFQSRRPNTSFCFLDIRSPGLGDTAMYLCATRVSGIVDTQYFGPGTRLTVL.

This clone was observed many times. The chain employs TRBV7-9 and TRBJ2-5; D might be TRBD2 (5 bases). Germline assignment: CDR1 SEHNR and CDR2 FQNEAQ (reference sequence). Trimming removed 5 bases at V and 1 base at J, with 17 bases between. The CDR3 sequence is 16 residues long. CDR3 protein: CASSPAWSGPQETQYF. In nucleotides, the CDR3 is TGTGCCAGCAGCCCAGCCTGGAGCGGCCCCCAAGAGACCCAGTACTTC.

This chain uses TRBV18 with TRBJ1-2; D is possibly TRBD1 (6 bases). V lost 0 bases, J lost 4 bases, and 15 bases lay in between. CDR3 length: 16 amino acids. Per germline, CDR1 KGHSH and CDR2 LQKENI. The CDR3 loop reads CASSPPSTEGGYGYTF. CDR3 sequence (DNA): TGTGCCAGCTCACCACCCTCGACTGAGGGGGGCTATGGCTACACCTTC.